This T cell receptor (beta chain) is from a study of response to subunit inactivated influenza vaccine (dated by TCRdb to between 2018 and 2020). About the study as a whole: Deep quantitative profiling of the T cell receptor repertoire was used in the study to follow responses to a trivalent subunit inactivated influenza vaccine.

Library method: RT-PCR. TCRdb records Illumina HiSeq 2500 as the sequencer. The public reads were reanalyzed by TCRdb: fastp trimming at Q25, MiXCR alignment, in-frame beta chains only. Rows merge per CDR3 protein into single entries with the most common DNA and genes. In all, the sample holds around 470,000 distinct CDR3 sequences, and more than 7% of those were seen once. Of the sample, roughly 13% falls within the top ten clones. Results the study describes overall, beyond this receptor: According to the authors, only a limited number of new T cells may be recruited by each seasonal influenza vaccination.

Of note for this clonotype: It lacks a known antigen. No much larger clone is present one base from it, and per-base qualities are unavailable.

The TCR sequence derives from a man aged 50 to 69 who received an inactivated influenza vaccine. Donor details come from another sample of the same person, matched by shared clones. This material consisted of PBMCs from blood, taken roughly 24 months after vaccination.

The nucleotide sequence is given as TGTGCCAGCAGCCAAGTGTCCACCACCGGGGGCTACACCTTC. The encoded protein is CASSQVSTTGGYTF. The rearrangement joined TRBV14 to TRBJ1-2, with the D gene uncertain. At the junction V is shortened by 1 base and J by 8 bases, with 14 bases in between. The CDR3 starts with the cysteine, ends with the phenylalanine, and has 14 residues. Solely the CDR3 DNA is kept, with 42 bases framed from the first base. Based on the germline V gene, the CDR1 and CDR2 sequences are SGHDN and FVKESK.